A single sample gave rise to the 3 T cell receptor beta chains below, sequenced in a study of post-analysis software for immune sequencing data. Study conclusions and caveats: In patients, TRBV5-6, TRBV5-1 and TRBV20-1 belonged to roughly five TRBV segments found more frequently than in controls.

These TCRs' antigens remain unknown. TCR beta cDNA libraries had unique molecular identifiers. TCRdb fed the PCR reads into MiXCR, producing one record per CDR3 protein. The repertoire consists of more than 500,000 distinct CDR3 sequences, with roughly 34% occurring once and the leading ten covering approximately 5.4%. Specimen: blood. The receptors stem from a girl aged 2-17 years with multiple sclerosis.

The J gene is TRBJ2-7, the V gene TRBV3-1; 9 bases map to TRBD2. J was trimmed by 5 bases and V by 5 bases; bases with no gene match: 10. Germline V CDR1 and CDR2: LGHDT, YNNKEL (reference sequence). This CDR3 is built from 15 residues. The CDR3 coding sequence is TGTGCCAGCAGCTCTAGCGGGGCACCCCCCCACGAGCAGTACTTC. The encoded protein is CASSSSGAPPHEQYF.

This clonotype was found a few times. The chain is built from TRBV3-1 and TRBJ2-3; D uncertain. The V end lost 0 bases, the J end lost 5 bases, and 15 bases lay between the germline ends. The CDR3 contains 16 residues. The germline CDR1 and CDR2 sequences are LGHDT and YNNKEL (reference sequence). DNA of the CDR3: TGTGCCAGCAGCCAAGATTATGGCGGTGGGTTAGATACGCAGTATTTT. Translating gives CASSQDYGGGLDTQYF.

In DNA, the CDR3 is TGCGCCAGCAGCCAGGGTGGGACAGGGAGTTTGCGTTCACCCCTCCACTTT. It yields the protein CASSQGGTGSLRSPLHF. The chain carries TRBV4-1 and TRBJ1-6, with 9 positions matching TRBD1. CDR1 MGHRA and CDR2 YSYEKL come from the germline V gene. The V segment lost 3 bases and the J segment 9 bases; nucleotides outside the gene matches: 12. CDR3 length equals 17 residues.